The TCR beta chain under discussion was sequenced for a study of cytomegalovirus exposure and HLA in healthy donors. Study outcomes and limitations: Compared with the roughly 700-donor mean, an Asian-associated ancestry cluster reportedly had fewer N-insertions, according to a later analysis.

Primers for the PCR totalled 60 Vbeta and 13 Jbeta. The assay was immunoSEQ multiplex PCR, and TCRdb's table has in-frame clones only and misses some. This listing includes some 76,000 clones. With regard to this clone: Its antigen is not known.

Looked up from germline, CDR1 is MGHRA and CDR2 is YSYEKL. J was trimmed by 8 bases and V by 4 bases; bases with no gene match: 14. CDR3 length: 17 residues. The sample was PBMCs. This receptor was taken from a boy between 10 and 17 years old in good health and CMV-seronegative. V usage is TRBV4-1 and J usage is TRBJ1-4; 9 nucleotides agree with TRBD1. The CDR3 DNA reads TGCGCCAGCAGCCTAAACCGAGGACAGGGGAAGGAAGAAAAACTGTTTTTT. Translated: CASSLNRGQGKEEKLFF.